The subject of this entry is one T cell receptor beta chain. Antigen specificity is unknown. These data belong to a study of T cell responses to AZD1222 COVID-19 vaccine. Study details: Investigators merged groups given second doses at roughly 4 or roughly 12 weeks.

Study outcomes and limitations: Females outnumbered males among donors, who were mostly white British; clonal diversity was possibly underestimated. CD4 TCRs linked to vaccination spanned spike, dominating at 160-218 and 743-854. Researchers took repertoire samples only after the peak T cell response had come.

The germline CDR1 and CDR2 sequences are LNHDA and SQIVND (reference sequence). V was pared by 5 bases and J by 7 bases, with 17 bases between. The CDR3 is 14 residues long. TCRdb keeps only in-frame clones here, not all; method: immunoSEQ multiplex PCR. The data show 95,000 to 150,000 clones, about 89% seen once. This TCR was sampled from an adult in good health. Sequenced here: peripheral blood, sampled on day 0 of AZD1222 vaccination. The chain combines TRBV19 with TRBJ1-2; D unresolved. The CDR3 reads CASSDGRSSSGYTF. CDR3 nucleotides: TGTGCCAGTAGTGACGGCAGATCGTCCTCTGGCTACACCTTC.